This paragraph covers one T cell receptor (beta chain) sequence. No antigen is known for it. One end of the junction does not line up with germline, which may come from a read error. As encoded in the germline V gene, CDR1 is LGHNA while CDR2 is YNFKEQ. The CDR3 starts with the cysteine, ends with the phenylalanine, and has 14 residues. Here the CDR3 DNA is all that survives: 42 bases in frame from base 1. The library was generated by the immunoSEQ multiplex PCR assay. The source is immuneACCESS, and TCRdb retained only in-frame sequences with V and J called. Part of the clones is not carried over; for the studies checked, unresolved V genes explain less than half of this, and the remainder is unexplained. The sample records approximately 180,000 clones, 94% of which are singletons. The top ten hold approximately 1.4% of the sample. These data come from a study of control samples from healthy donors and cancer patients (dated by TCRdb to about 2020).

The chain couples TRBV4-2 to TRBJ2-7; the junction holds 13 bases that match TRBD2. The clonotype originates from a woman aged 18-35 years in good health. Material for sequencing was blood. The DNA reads TGTGCCAGCAGCCAAGATGGAGGACTAGCGGGAGCCCTCTTC. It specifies CASSQDGGLAGALF.